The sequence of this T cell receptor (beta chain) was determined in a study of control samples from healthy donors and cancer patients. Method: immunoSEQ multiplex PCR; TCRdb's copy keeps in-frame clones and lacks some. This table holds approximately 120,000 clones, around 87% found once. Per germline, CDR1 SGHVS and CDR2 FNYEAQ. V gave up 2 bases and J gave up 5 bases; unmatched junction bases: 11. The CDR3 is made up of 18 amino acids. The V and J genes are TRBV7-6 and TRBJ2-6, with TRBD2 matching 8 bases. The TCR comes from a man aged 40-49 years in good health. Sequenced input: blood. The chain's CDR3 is CASSLPGGAPSRANVLTF. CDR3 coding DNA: TGTGCCAGCAGCTTACCGGGGGGGGCGCCATCTCGGGCCAACGTCCTGACTTTC.